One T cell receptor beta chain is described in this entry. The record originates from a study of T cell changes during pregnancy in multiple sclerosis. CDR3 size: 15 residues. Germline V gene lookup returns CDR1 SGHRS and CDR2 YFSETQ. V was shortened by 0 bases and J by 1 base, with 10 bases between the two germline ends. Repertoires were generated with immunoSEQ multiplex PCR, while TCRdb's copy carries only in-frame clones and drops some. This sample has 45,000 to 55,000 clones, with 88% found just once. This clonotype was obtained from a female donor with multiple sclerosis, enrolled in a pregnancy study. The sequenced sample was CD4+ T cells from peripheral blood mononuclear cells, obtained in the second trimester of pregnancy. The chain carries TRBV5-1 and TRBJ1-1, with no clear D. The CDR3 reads CASSLESGRNTEAFF. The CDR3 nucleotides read TGCGCCAGCAGCTTGGAGAGCGGCCGGAACACTGAAGCTTTCTTT.